This TCR beta chain was found in a study of cytomegalovirus exposure and HLA in healthy donors. General study results and limits: For TCR beta chains, V- and J-gene trimming was later linked to a missense DCLRE1C variant.

Concerning this clone: Its antigen is still unknown.

The CDR3 is 16 amino acids. Germline V gives CDR1 SGHNT, CDR2 YENEEA. Trimming took 6 bases from V and 4 from J, leaving 21 bases between them. Amplification used 60 Vbeta primers and 13 Jbeta primers. As originally analysed: Per a later analysis, the number of unique TCR beta chains was roughly 83 million, of which 9 million to 12 million were shared. Produced via immunoSEQ multiplex PCR; TCRdb's table is partial and in-frame only. V, J and clone size are taken as reported in that table, and D and trimming were inferred from the DNA itself. The sample lists 120,000 or so clones, approximately 80% seen once, with roughly 3.5% in the top ten.

The chain is built from TRBV11-3 and TRBJ1-1, with D maybe TRBD1 (6 bases). This receptor was identified in a human donor in good health. Sequencing was done on a sample of PBMCs. The CDR3 DNA reads as TGTGCCAGCAGTGGGGGCCAGCCGCATAACCCCACTGAAGCTTTCTTT. Translated, it gives CASSGGQPHNPTEAFF. Combining the CDR3 with reference TRBV11-3 and TRBJ1-1 gives the whole variable domain EAGVVQSPRYKIIEKKQPVAFWCNPISGHNTLYWYLQNLGQGPELLIRYENEEAVDDSQLPKDRFSAERLKGVDSTLKIQPAELGDSAVYLCASSGGQPHNPTEAFFGQGTRLTVV.